This T cell receptor (beta chain) appears in the sequencing data of a study of blood T cell repertoires in COVID-19. The CDR3 has 14 residues. Germline CDR1 reads MNHEY; CDR2 reads SVGAGI. V lost 8 bases and J 2 bases, leaving 13 bases between the germline ends. TCRdb's table, derived via immunoSEQ multiplex PCR, lists solely in-frame clones and lacks some. The sample has under 200,000 clones; approximately 82% are singletons. J is TRBJ1-5 and V is TRBV6-5; tentatively, D is TRBD1 (6 bases). Sequenced input: peripheral blood. The receptor was derived from a woman in her 70s who had recovered from COVID-19. Here the CDR3 reads CASPGGRGNQPQHF. Written as DNA, the CDR3 is TGTGCCAGCCCCGGGGGGCGGGGCAATCAGCCCCAGCATTTT.